The rows below give T cell receptor beta chains drawn from one sample of a study of OX40 agonist ivuxolimab in advanced cancers. Data came from immunoSEQ multiplex PCR; TCRdb stores just in-frame clones and leaves some out. The table records some 70,000 clones, around 81% of them present only once. This material consisted of CD4+ or CD8+ T cells sorted from blood, taken in a trial of the OX40 agonist ivuxolimab. The receptor source for this set is an adult with an advanced solid tumor such as melanoma, head and neck, liver or kidney cancer. CDR3s include the opening cysteine and the closing phenylalanine or tryptophan. A D gene is named only where the DNA matches it firmly. A clone size is listed for some rows: how often the clone was seen (once, few, many), or a class if it is expanded.

.	TRBJ2-7	TRBV12-5	TRBD1	TGTGCTAGTGGTTTGGTCATACAGGGGGTCGTCAACGAGCAGTACTTC	CASGLVIQGVVNEQYF
.	TRBJ2-1	TRBV5-1	.	TGCGCCAGCAGCACGGAAGGGGGGAGCTACAATGAGCAGTTCTTC	CASSTEGGSYNEQFF
.	TRBJ2-1	TRBV2	TRBD2	TGTGCCAGCAGTCGACTAGCGGGGGGGCTGGGTAATGAGCAGTTCTTC	CASSRLAGGLGNEQFF
.	TRBJ2-5	TRBV2	.	TGTGCCAGCTACCCCGGGGCCCCGGGGCACCAGTACTTC	CASYPGAPGHQYF
many	TRBJ2-2	TRBV10-3	TRBD2	TGTGCCACCACCCCCGTGGGTAGCGGGGGCACCGGGGAGCTGTTTTTT	CATTPVGSGGTGELFF
few	TRBJ1-1	TRBV11-1	.	TGTGCCAGCAGCTTTTCAGAGAACACTGAAGCTTTCTTT	CASSFSENTEAFF
few	TRBJ1-1	TRBV28	TRBD1	TGTGCCAGCAGTTCACAGGGGCTTATAGGTGAAGCTTTCTTT	CASSSQGLIGEAFF
few	TRBJ2-3	TRBV7-2	TRBD1	TGTGCCAGCAGCCCCGGGACAGGAGATACGCAGTATTTT	CASSPGTGDTQYF
.	TRBJ2-5	TRBV14	.	TGTGCCAGCAGCGCTTGGGGCGCGCAAGAGACCCAGTACTTC	CASSAWGAQETQYF
.	TRBJ1-2	TRBV6-6	.	TGTGCCAGTGCGGGGATAGCTAACTATGGCTACACCTTC	CASAGIANYGYTF
.	TRBJ2-2	TRBV19	.	TGTGCCAGTAGACGGGACGGTAACACCGGGGAGCTGTTTTTT	CASRRDGNTGELFF
.	TRBJ2-7	TRBV5-1	TRBD2	TGCGCCAGCAGCTTGAGGGGGAGCGGGAGTTCCTACGAGCAGTACTTC	CASSLRGSGSSYEQYF
once	TRBJ2-1	TRBV19	.	TGTGCCAGTAGTGACAGCATGAACTCCTACAATGAGCAGTTCTTC	CASSDSMNSYNEQFF
.	TRBJ2-1	TRBV11-2	.	TGTGCCAGCAGCTTAGAGAGCAGGCCTTCCTCCTACAATGAGCAGTTCTTC	CASSLESRPSSYNEQFF
.	TRBJ1-1	TRBV4-2	.	TGTGCCAGCAACCGACAGGCCCCGAACACTGAAGCTTTCTTT	CASNRQAPNTEAFF
.	TRBJ2-2	TRBV2	TRBD2	TGTGCCAGCAGGGGACTAGTTTCTGCCGCGAACACCGGGGAGCTGTTTTTT	CASRGLVSAANTGELFF
.	TRBJ2-2	TRBV7-6	.	TGTGCCAGCAGCGGACCCGGGGGGCAGGGCACCGGGGAGCTGTTTTTT	CASSGPGGQGTGELFF
.	TRBJ2-7	TRBV27	.	TGTGCCAGCAGTTTATTGGCCGGCGGAGTATACGAGCAGTACTTC	CASSLLAGGVYEQYF
.	TRBJ2-3	TRBV28	TRBD2	TGTGCCAGCAGACCCGGGAGCGGGGGGGCTCTGGATACGCAGTATTTT	CASRPGSGGALDTQYF
.	TRBJ1-4	TRBV28	TRBD1	TGTGCCAGCAGTCAACAGGGGAAACTGTTTTTT	CASSQQGKLFF
.	TRBJ1-3	TRBV7-2	.	TGTGCCAGCAGCTTAAGAGGTTCGGGACTGAACTCTGGAAACACCATATATTTT	CASSLRGSGLNSGNTIYF
.	TRBJ1-4	TRBV6-1	.	TGTGCCAGCAGTGAAAGGGAAGGGAAGTGGGGTAATGAAAAACTGTTTTTT	CASSEREGKWGNEKLFF
.	TRBJ2-1	TRBV28	TRBD2	TGTGCCAGCGGGGGAGCCGGGACTAGCGGGAGGGTTCCCCAGTTCTTC	CASGGAGTSGRVPQFF
.	TRBJ1-2	TRBV28	.	TGTGCCAGCCAGGCGGGGGCGGGACGGTATGGCTACACCTTC	CASQAGAGRYGYTF
.	TRBJ2-2	TRBV7-2	TRBD1	TGTGCCAGCAGCAAAAGACAGGGTACCGGGGAGCTGTTTTTT	CASSKRQGTGELFF
.	TRBJ2-5	TRBV10-3	.	TGTGCCATCAGTGACTTGGGGGCCCCATATGGGACCCAGTACTTC	CAISDLGAPYGTQYF
.	TRBJ2-2	TRBV19	TRBD1	TGTGCCAGTAGTGAGGGACAGGGGGCGGGCACCGGGGAGCTGTTTTTT	CASSEGQGAGTGELFF
.	TRBJ2-2	TRBV7-9	.	TGTGCCAGCAGCCTGACATCCCAGGGGCTGAACACCGGGGAGCTGTTTTTT	CASSLTSQGLNTGELFF